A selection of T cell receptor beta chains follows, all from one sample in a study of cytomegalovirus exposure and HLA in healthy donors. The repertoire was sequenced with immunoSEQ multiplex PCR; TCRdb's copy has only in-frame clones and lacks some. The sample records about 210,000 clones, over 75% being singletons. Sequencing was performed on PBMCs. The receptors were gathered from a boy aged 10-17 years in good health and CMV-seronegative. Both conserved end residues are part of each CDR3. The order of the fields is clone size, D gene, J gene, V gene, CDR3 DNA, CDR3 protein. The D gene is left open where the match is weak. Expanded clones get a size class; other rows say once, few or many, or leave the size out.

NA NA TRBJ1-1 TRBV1 TGCACCAGCAGCCATAGGATCAACAGGGGCGCAAGGACTGAAGCTTTCTTT CTSSHRINRGARTEAFF
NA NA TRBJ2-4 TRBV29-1 TGCAGCGTTGAAGATCTTGGGGGGGGCGAAAACATTCAGTACTTC CSVEDLGGGENIQYF
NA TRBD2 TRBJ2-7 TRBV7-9 TGTGCCAGCAGCTCCGGGACTAGCGTCTACGAGCAGTACTTC CASSSGTSVYEQYF
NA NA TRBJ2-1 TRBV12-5 TGTGCTAGTGGTTTTGAGGGCTACAATGAGCAGTTCTTC CASGFEGYNEQFF
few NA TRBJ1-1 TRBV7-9 TGTGCCAGCAGCTTAGCACCAGGCACTGAAGCTTTCTTT CASSLAPGTEAFF
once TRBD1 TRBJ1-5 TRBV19 TGTGCCAGTAGTATCCGGGGGTTCAGGGGGGATCAGCCCCAGCATTTT CASSIRGFRGDQPQHF
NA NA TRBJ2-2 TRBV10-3 TGTGCCATCAGTTCCCTGACCGGGGGCACCGGGGAGCTGTTTTTT CAISSLTGGTGELFF
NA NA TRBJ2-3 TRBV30 TGTGCCTGGAGTGATCGGACTCGATCAGATACGCAGTATTTT CAWSDRTRSDTQYF
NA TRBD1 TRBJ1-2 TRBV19 TGTGCTGGTCAGGGGGGAACTAACTATGGCTACACCTTC CAGQGGTNYGYTF
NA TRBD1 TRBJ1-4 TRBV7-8 TGTGCCAGCAGCTCGGTGACAGGGGAAAAACTGTTTTTT CASSSVTGEKLFF
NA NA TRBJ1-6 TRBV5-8 TGTGCCAGCAGCCGGTTCTTTGGGAGCTCCTATAATTCACCCCTCCACTTT CASSRFFGSSYNSPLHF
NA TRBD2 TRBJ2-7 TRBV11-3 TGTGCCAGCAGCTTAGGCCGGGCGGGGGGCCCCAACGAGCAGTACTTC CASSLGRAGGPNEQYF
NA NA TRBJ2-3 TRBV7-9 TGTGCCAGCAGCTTAGCCCCCTCTAGCACAGATACGCAGTATTTT CASSLAPSSTDTQYF
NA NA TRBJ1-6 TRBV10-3 TGTGCCATCAGTGGCAGCAGGGATGGCGATTCACCCCTCCACTTT CAISGSRDGDSPLHF
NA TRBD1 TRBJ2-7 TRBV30 TGTGCCTGGAGTAAAGGGACAGGGGGCTCCTACGAGCAGTACTTC CAWSKGTGGSYEQYF
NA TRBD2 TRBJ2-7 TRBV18 TGTGCCAGCTCACCCTCGGGGACTAGCGGGTCAACCTACGAGCAGTACTTC CASSPSGTSGSTYEQYF
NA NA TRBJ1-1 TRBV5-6 TGTGCCAGCAGCTTGAACAGGGTAATAGCTTTCTTT CASSLNRVIAFF
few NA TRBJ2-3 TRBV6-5 TGTGCCAGCAGTTACGACAGTTCTAGCACAGATACGCAGTATTTT CASSYDSSSTDTQYF
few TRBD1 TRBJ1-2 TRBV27 TGTGCCAGCAGTCGGGACAGGGAAGTCGGGTATGGCTACACCTTC CASSRDREVGYGYTF
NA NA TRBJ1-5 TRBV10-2 TGCGCCAGCAGTGTGACGGGAACTAATCAGCCCCAGCATTTT CASSVTGTNQPQHF
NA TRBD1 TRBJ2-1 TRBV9 TGTGCCAGCAGCGTAGGGGGACAGGGGGGCGAGCAGTTCTTC CASSVGGQGGEQFF
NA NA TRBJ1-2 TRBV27 TGTGCCAGCAGCCCTACAGGGTTGAATGGCTACACCTTC CASSPTGLNGYTF
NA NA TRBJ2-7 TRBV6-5 TGTGCCAGCAGATGGACAGTTGAACAAGACGAGCAGTACTTC CASRWTVEQDEQYF
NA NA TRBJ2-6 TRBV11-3 TGTGCCAGCAGCGGGCGACGGGGGAGGTCTGGGGCCAACGTCCTGACTTTC CASSGRRGRSGANVLTF
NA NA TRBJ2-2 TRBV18 TGTGCCAGCTCACGACCCAGGGACACCGGGGAGCTGTTTTTT CASSRPRDTGELFF
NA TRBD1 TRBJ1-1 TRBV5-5 TGTGCCAGCAGCTCGGACAGGACGAACACTGAAGCTTTCTTT CASSSDRTNTEAFF
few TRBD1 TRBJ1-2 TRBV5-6 TGTGCCAGCAGGACAGGGCCTGGTGGCTACACCTTC CASRTGPGGYTF
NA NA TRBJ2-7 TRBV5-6 TGTGCCAGCAGCTTCGGACAGCTCTACGAGCAGTACTTC CASSFGQLYEQYF
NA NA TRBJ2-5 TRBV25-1 TGTGCCAGCAGTGATTGGGGGCCGGAGACCCAGTACTTC CASSDWGPETQYF
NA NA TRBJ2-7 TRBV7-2 TGTGCCAGCAACCGGGGACACGGGGAGCAGTACTTC CASNRGHGEQYF
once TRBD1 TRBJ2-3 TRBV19 TGTGCCAGTAGTCCCCGGGACAGGTTAAACACAGATACGCAGTATTTT CASSPRDRLNTDTQYF
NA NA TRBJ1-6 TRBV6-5 TGTGCCAGCAGTTACTCGACGGGGGGAGGTTCACCCCTCCACTTT CASSYSTGGGSPLHF
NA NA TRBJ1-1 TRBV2 TGTGCCAGCAGTGGTTGGTTGAGGGCCCCCCAAGCTTTCTTT CASSGWLRAPQAFF
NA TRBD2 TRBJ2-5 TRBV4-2 TGTGCCAGCAGCCAAGCTTGGGATCTAGCGGGGGGGCAAGAGACCCAGTACTTC CASSQAWDLAGGQETQYF
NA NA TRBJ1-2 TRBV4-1 TGCGCCAGCAGCCAAGCGGACAGCGGCCAAGATGGCTACACCTTC CASSQADSGQDGYTF
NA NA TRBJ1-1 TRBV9 TGTGCCAGCAGCCCCTCGCACAGCTCTGGAGCTTTCTTT CASSPSHSSGAFF
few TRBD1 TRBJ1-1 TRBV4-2 TGTGCCAGCAGCCAAGTAGGGGGCGGTAACACTGAAGCTTTCTTT CASSQVGGGNTEAFF
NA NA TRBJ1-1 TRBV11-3 TGTGCCAGCAGCTTGGGGCAGGGGCCTGAAGCTTTCTTT CASSLGQGPEAFF
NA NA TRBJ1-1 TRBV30 TGTGCCTGGATTCCTCCTCCTCTGAACACTGAAGCTTTCTTT CAWIPPPLNTEAFF
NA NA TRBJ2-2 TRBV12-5 TGTGCTAGTGGTTTCGCAGGGGTTGGATCCTGGAAGCTGTTTTTT CASGFAGVGSWKLFF
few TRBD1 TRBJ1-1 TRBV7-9 TGTGCCAGCAGCTCTCGACAGGGAACCATGAACACTGAAGCTTTCTTT CASSSRQGTMNTEAFF